This entry features one T cell receptor (beta chain) sequence. Its binding antigen is unknown. No quality values exist for individual bases; no much larger clone is one base distant. The record originates from a study of T cell clones after liver transplantation (dated by TCRdb to the late 2010s). Regarding the complete study: The samples were obtained from ITN030ST, a randomized trial that attempted immunosuppression withdrawal within 2 years after liver transplantation. Blood samples were collected pre-transplant, pre-randomization before withdrawal, and post-randomization after either full withdrawal or failed withdrawal. Tolerance meant complete immunosuppression withdrawal for at least one year without liver enzymes rising beyond twice the upper limit of normal. As an antigen-independent comparator for donor-reactive sequences, third party-reactive TCRbeta sequences were also identified from pre-transplant MLRs. Donor-reactive T cell clones were identified by TCRbeta sequencing after a pre-transplant mixed lymphocyte reaction and then tracked in post-transplant blood. Three of the eight recipients were HCV-positive; the others were transplanted for non-autoimmune, non-viral indications. Subjects received no induction therapy and standard immunosuppression until randomization at 12-24 months post-transplant. The study cohort included 8 liver transplant recipients, of whom 3 were classified as tolerant and 5 as non-tolerant. Beyond this particular receptor, the publication reports: Low numbers of available donor cells limited the measurable donor-reactive repertoire in two subjects. Without allograft tissue specimens, donor-reactive T cells may have migrated into the graft rather than being deleted. In 5 of 8 subjects, circulating donor-reactive CD4 TCRbeta sequences decreased significantly after transplant, regardless of tolerance or HCV status. Conclusions were preliminary, limited by small, heterogeneous patient numbers and non-standardized post-transplant time points. When repertoire turnover was accounted for, significantly reduced detection of donor-reactive sequences was found in 7 of 8 subjects for CD4 and in 8 of 8 subjects for CD8. The decline in donor-reactive sequences exceeded the decline in third party-reactive sequences, suggesting partial antigen-specific deletion that was unrelated to withdrawal success.

This specimen's time point label, per the study, means: pre-transplant. Unstimulated PBMCs, after thawing, were stained for CD3, CD4 and CD8 and then FACS-sorted into CD3+CD4+ and CD3+CD8+ populations. All 8 studied subjects were randomized to immunosuppression withdrawal. The Qiagen DNeasy Blood and Tissue Kit was used for genomic DNA isolation. CDR1 and CDR2, looked up from the germline V gene, are MGHRA and YSYEKL. Unmatched junction bases come to 4, with V trimmed by 3 bases and J by 8 bases. The CDR3 has 14 amino acids, counting the end cysteine and phenylalanine. Only CDR3 DNA is held: 42 bases, read in frame from base 1. High-throughput TCRbeta CDR3 sequencing of frozen genomic DNA was performed by immunoSEQ, with PCR amplification, mapping, bias correction and internal controls included. The authors processed their data as follows. Only productive rearrangements were retained, and each unique TCRbeta sequence was defined by its CDR3 nucleotide sequence together with its V and J gene. For classification of a sequence as donor-reactive, at least 5-fold expansion in CFSE-low cells relative to unstimulated pre-transplant cells and a frequency of at least 0.01% were required. To ensure at least 90% detection power, minimum frequency thresholds were set for each subject based on that subject's lowest-template unstimulated sample. Jensen-Shannon divergence between the top 1000 TCRbeta sequences post-transplant and pre-transplant was used to measure repertoire turnover. Two-sided Fisher's exact tests were used to test for changes in how often donor-reactive sequences were detected. Entries here come from immuneACCESS through TCRdb and include only in-frame sequences with V and J called. Some clones fail to appear in such tables; in the studies checked, an unresolved V gene covers under half of the shortfall, and the cause of the remainder is unknown. That table supplies the V and J calls and clone size; D and trimming were determined from the DNA. This sample gives around 19,000 clones in total; 80% to 90% of them show up just once. Clones ranked in the top ten supply approximately 13% of the sample.

The source material was CD8+ T cells from blood, sampled before liver transplant. The TCR was taken from a human donor who received a liver transplant. This receptor chain uses TRBV4-1 and TRBJ1-1; the central 12 bases match TRBD1. The encoded CDR3 is CASSQGQGAREAFF. DNA sequence: TGCGCCAGCAGCCAGGGACAGGGGGCGAGGGAAGCTTTCTTT.